The source of this T cell receptor (beta chain) is a study of T cells after yellow fever vaccination (dated by TCRdb to between 2017 and 2020). Notes on the research overall: The SMART-Seq v4 Ultra Low Input RNA kit was used to prepare libraries from fractions with low cell numbers. Bulk TCR alpha and beta repertoires were sequenced longitudinally to track T-cell clones before and after primary and booster YFV17D yellow fever vaccination. Two healthy male donors, one aged 18 to 30 and one aged 30 to 40 years, made up the cohort. Blood samples were taken at several timepoints before and after primary and secondary immunization, and bulk PBMC replicates and cell subsets were isolated.

The germline V gene yields SQVTM for CDR1 and ANQGSEA for CDR2. The CDR3 spans 15 residues, from the cysteine through the phenylalanine. Just the 45-base CDR3 DNA is kept, in frame starting at base 1. A note on this clonotype: This receptor's antigen is unknown. An end of the junction does not agree with germline; a read error may underlie this.

In the paper's terms, the treatment or condition label means: live attenuated yellow fever vaccine strain. At each blood-draw timepoint, two biological replicates of bulk PBMCs were collected. A standard Ficoll-Paque protocol was used to isolate PBMCs from peripheral blood. TriZol was used to extract RNA from bulk PBMCs, CD4 and CD8 fractions, and dextramer-positive and dextramer-negative fractions. Results the study describes overall, beyond this receptor: Because abundant contaminating clonotypes from the bulk population could be contained in FACS-sorted repertoires, computational filtering was required. The secondary T-cell response was weaker than the primary response but faster, peaking on day 5 instead of day 15. After the booster, most clones that had expanded after primary vaccination were detected again (nearly 98% of CD4 and around nine tenths of CD8), suggesting broad maintenance of memory. A small fraction of clonotypes appeared in both the CD4 and CD8 compartments, likely as a result of convergent recombination. Only a couple of donors were included in the study, so the extent to which the findings can be generalized is limited.

TCR cDNA was synthesized by 5'RACE template switching, which introduced a universal primer site and unique molecular identifiers. Priming for cDNA synthesis came from both the TCR alpha and TCR beta constant segments. Libraries were amplified in two PCR steps, with sample barcodes and sequencing adapters added in the second step. Sequencing of libraries was performed on Illumina HiSeq 2500 (2x100 bp) or NovaSeq (2x150 bp). As for the original processing: Demultiplexing of reads and collapsing into UMI consensus sequences were performed with MIGEC, and V(D)J alignment was carried out with MiXCR. Vaccine-responding clonotypes were identified with edgeR using replicate PBMC samples, with FDR below 0.01 and a log2 fold change above 5 up to day 15 being required. CD4 or CD8 identity was assigned to each bulk clonotype according to whether the clonotype was present at higher abundance in the sequenced CD4 repertoire or the sequenced CD8 repertoire. Through fastp at Q25 and MiXCR, TCRdb rebuilt clones from the public reads, retaining in-frame beta chains. Records with the same CDR3 protein are collapsed into one entry carrying the most frequent genes and DNA. What appears here as the V and J calls and clone size reflects TCRdb's work, not the paper's. For this sample the table gives about 330,000 distinct CDR3 sequences, of which roughly 6.8% were detected only once. The ten largest clones capture 18% of the sample.

The V and J segments used are TRBV29-1 and TRBJ2-3, with no D gene named confidently. This clonotype was sampled from a man between 18 and 29 years old who received the YFV17D yellow fever vaccine. The starting material was PBMCs, obtained roughly 45 days after the first yellow fever vaccination. The DNA sequence is as follows: TGCAGCCTTGAACCTATCGGATCTAGCACAGATACGCAGTATTTT. Its protein is CSLEPIGSSTDTQYF.